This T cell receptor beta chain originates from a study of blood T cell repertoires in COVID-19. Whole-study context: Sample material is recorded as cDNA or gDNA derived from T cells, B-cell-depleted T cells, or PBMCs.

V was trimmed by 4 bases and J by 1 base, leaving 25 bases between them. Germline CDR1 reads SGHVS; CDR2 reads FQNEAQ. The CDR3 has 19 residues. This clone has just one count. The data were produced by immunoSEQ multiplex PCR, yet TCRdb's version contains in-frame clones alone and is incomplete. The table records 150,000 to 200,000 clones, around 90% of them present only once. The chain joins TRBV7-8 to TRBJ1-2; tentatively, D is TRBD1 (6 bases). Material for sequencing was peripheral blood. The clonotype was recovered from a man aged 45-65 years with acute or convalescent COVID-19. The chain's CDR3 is CASSSRNRASLGDNYGYTF. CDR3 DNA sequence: TGTGCCAGCAGCTCAAGAAACAGGGCTTCCCTAGGGGATAACTATGGCTACACCTTC.